This T cell receptor beta chain is drawn from a study of blood T cell repertoires in COVID-19. The wider study: The United States, Italy and Spain provided the acute and convalescent COVID-19 samples. PBMCs, B-cell-depleted T cells, or T cells were the source of the cDNA or gDNA that made up the material.

Some clones are missing from TCRdb's copy, which holds only in-frame ones; the method was immunoSEQ multiplex PCR. The repertoire consists of 250,000 to 400,000 clones, with under 90% occurring once and the leading ten covering 2.9%. The receptor was isolated from a woman younger than 45 with COVID-19, enrolled during active disease. Sequences were obtained from peripheral blood.

The CDR3 spells CVRSLKRPSSPYNEQFF. The CDR3 nucleotides read TGTGTCAGAAGCTTAAAGCGGCCGTCAAGCCCCTACAATGAGCAGTTCTTC. The V call is TRBV7-5, the J call TRBJ2-1; the table assigns TRBD2, which was not confirmed against the DNA. TRBV7-5 is an annotated pseudogene. The CDR3 totals 17 residues.